What follows is one TCR beta chain and its context. The antigen is undetermined. One end of the junction is discordant with germline, which a read error may explain. These data come from a study of OX40 agonist ivuxolimab in advanced cancers. Study results and limitations: The study found among the lowest clonal expansion in partial responders at 0.1-3.0 mg/kg.

CDR3 length: 12 residues. Germline assignment: CDR1 MNHEY and CDR2 SVGAGI. Only in-frame clones appear in the TCRdb table, and some are missing; sequencing was by immunoSEQ multiplex PCR. The table shows under 80,000 clones, with 86% occurring only once. The clonotype was recovered from an adult with an advanced solid tumor such as melanoma, head and neck, liver or kidney cancer. This chain uses TRBV6-5 with TRBJ2-5; D not certain. The sequencing used CD4+ or CD8+ T cells sorted from blood, collected in a trial of the OX40 agonist ivuxolimab. In nucleotides, the CDR3 is TGTGCCAGCAGTTACTCCGGACCCGGTTTACACTTC. Translating gives CASSYSGPGLHF.